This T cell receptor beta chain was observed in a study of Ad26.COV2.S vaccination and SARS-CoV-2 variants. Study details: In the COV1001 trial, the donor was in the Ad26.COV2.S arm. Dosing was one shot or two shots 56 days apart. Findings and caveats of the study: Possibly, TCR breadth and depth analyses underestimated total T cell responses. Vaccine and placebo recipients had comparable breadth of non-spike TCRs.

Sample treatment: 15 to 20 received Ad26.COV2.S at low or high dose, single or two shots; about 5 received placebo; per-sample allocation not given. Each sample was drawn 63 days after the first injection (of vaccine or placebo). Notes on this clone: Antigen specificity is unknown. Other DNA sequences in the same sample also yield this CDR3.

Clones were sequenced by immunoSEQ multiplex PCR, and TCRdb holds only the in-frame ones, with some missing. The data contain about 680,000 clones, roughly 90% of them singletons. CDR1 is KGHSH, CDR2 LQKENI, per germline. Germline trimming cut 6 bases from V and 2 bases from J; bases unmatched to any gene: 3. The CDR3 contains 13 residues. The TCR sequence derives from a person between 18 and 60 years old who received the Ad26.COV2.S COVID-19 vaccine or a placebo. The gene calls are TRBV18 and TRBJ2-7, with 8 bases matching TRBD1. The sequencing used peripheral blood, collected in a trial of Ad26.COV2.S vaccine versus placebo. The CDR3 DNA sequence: TGTGCCAGCTCCGGGACAGGAGCCTACGAGCAGTACTTC. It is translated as CASSGTGAYEQYF. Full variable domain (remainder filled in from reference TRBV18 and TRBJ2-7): NAGVMQNPRHLVRRRGQEARLRCSPMKGHSHVYWYRQLPEEGLKFMVYLQKENIIDESGMPKERFSAEFPKEGPSILRIQQVVRGDSAAYFCASSGTGAYEQYFGPGTRLTVT.